This T cell receptor beta chain appears in the sequencing data of a study of identical twins. The germline V gene has CDR1 MDHEN and CDR2 SYDVKM. The CDR3 is made up of 15 amino acids. V lost 6 bases and J lost 3; bases outside the gene matches: 8. One entry per CDR3 protein, called by TCRdb with MiXCR from the 5' RACE reads. The sample contains around 500,000 distinct CDR3 sequences, approximately 15% of which appear only once. This clonotype was detected only a few times. The same specimen was also included in a second study, on yellow fever vaccine responses in identical twins.

Sequenced material: CD4+ T cells sorted from blood. The clonotype comes from a woman aged 18-35 years in good health. The chain uses TRBV28 and TRBJ2-7; 10 nucleotides line up with TRBD1. The CDR3 protein is CASSHNRDRGYEQYF. CDR3 DNA: TGTGCCAGCAGCCATAACCGGGACAGGGGCTACGAGCAGTACTTC.